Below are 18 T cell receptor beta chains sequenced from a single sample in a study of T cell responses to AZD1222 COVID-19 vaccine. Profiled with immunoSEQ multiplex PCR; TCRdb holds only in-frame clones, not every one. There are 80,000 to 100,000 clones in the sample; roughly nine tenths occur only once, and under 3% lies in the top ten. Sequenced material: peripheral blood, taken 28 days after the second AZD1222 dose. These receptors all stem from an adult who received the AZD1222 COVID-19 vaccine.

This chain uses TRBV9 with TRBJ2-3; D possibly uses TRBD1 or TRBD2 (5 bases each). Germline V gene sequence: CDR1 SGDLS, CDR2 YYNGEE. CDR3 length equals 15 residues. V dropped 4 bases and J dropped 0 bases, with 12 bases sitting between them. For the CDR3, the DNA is TGTGCCAGCAGCTTAAGGGACCAGAGCACAGATACGCAGTATTTT. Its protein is CASSLRDQSTDTQYF. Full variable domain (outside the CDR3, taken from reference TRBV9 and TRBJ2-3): DSGVTQTPKHLITATGQRVTLRCSPRSGDLSVYWYQQSLDQGLQFLIQYYNGEERAKGNILERFSAQQFPDLHSELNLSSLELGDSALYFCASSLRDQSTDTQYFGPGTRLTVL.

The CDR3 DNA sequence: TGTGCCAGTAGTATAGTACCCCTAGCGGGGAGTTCGGATGAGCAGTTCTTC. Its translation is CASSIVPLAGSSDEQFF. The chain carries TRBV19 and TRBJ2-1, with 9 bases that match TRBD2. CDR1 and CDR2 (germline): LNHDA, SQIVND (reference sequence). V lost 1 base, J lost 8 bases, and 12 bases stayed unmatched. The CDR3 is made up of 17 amino acids.

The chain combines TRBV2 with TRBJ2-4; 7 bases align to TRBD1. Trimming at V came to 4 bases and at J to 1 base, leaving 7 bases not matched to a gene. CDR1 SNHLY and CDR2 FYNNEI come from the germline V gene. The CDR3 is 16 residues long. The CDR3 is CASSGAPGGAKNIQYF. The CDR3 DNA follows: TGTGCCAGCAGTGGAGCTCCAGGGGGTGCCAAAAACATTCAGTACTTC.

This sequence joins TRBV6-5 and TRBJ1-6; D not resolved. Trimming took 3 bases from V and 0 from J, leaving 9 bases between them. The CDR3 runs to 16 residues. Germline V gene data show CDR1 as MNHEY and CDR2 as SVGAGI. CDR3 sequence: CASSYVQSSYNSPLHF. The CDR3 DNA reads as TGTGCCAGCAGTTATGTTCAGAGCTCCTATAATTCACCCCTCCACTTT.

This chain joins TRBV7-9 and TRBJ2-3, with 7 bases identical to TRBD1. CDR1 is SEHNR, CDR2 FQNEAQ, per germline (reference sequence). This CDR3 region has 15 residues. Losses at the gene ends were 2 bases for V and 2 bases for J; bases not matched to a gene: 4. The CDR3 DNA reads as TGTGCCAGCAGCTTAAGGGACAGTCTCACAGATACGCAGTATTTT. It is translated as CASSLRDSLTDTQYF.

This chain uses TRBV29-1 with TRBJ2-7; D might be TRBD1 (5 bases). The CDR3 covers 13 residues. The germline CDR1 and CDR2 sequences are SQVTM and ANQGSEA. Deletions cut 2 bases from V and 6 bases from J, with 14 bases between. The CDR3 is CSVEKGMPSEQYF. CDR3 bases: TGCAGCGTTGAAAAGGGGATGCCCTCCGAGCAGTACTTC.

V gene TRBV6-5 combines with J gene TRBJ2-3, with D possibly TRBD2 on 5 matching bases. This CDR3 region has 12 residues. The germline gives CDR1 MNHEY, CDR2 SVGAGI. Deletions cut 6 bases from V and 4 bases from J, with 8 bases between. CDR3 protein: CASSPLADTQYF. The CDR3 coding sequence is TGTGCCAGCAGCCCACTAGCAGATACGCAGTATTTT.

CDR3 bases: TGTGCCAGCAGCTTAGGGGGTGAGCAGTTCTTC. It yields the protein CASSLGGEQFF. The rearrangement joins TRBV11-3 to TRBJ2-1; D gene ambiguous. The CDR3 is made up of 11 amino acids. The V end was cut by 1 base, the J end by 9 bases, with 4 bases between. Germline V gene data show CDR1 as SGHNT and CDR2 as YENEEA.

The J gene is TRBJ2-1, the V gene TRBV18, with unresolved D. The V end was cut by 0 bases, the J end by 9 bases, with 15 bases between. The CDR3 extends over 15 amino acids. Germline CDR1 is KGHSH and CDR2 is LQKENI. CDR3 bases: TGTGCCAGCTCACCACCCGCGTCTGTCCCGGGTGAGCAGTTCTTC. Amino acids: CASSPPASVPGEQFF.

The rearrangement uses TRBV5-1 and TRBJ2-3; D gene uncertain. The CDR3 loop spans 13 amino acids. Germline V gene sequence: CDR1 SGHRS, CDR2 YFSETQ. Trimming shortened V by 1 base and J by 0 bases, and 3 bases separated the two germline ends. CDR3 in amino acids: CASSLTSTDTQYF. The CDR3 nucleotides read TGCGCCAGCAGCTTGACTAGCACAGATACGCAGTATTTT. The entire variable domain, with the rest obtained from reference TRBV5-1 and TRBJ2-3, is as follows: KAGVTQTPRYLIKTRGQQVTLSCSPISGHRSVSWYQQTPGQGLQFLFEYFSETQRNKGNFPGRFSGRQFSNSRSEMNVSTLELGDSALYLCASSLTSTDTQYFGPGTRLTVL.

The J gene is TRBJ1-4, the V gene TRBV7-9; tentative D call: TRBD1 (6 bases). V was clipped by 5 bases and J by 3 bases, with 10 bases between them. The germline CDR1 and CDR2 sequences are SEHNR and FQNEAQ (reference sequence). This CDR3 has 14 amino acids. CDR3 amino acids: CASSNRVSNEKLFF. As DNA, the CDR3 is TGTGCCAGCAGCAACAGGGTCTCTAATGAAAAACTGTTTTTT. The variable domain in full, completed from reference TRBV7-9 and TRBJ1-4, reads DTGVSQNPRHKITKRGQNVTFRCDPISEHNRLYWYRQTLGQGPEFLTYFQNEAQLEKSRLLSDRFSAERPKGSFSTLEIQRTEQGDSAMYLCASSNRVSNEKLFFGSGTQLSVL.

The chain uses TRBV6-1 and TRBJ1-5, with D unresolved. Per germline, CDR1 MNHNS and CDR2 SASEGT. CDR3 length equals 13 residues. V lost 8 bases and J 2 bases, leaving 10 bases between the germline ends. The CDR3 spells CASLRRGNQPQHF. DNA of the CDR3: TGTGCCAGCCTAAGAAGGGGCAATCAGCCCCAGCATTTT.

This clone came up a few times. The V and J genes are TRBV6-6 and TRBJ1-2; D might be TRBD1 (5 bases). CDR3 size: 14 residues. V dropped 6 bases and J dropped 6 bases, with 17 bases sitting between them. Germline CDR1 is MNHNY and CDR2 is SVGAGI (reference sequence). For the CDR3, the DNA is TGTGCCAGCAGAAAGGGGCGCGGGGCAGATGGCTACACCTTC. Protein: CASRKGRGADGYTF.

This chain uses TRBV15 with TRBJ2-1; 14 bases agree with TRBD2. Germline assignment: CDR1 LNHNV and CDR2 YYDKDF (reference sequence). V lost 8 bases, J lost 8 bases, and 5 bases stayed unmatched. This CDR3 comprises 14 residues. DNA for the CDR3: TGTGCCACCGCGGGACTAGCGGGAGCTTATGAGCAGTTCTTC. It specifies CATAGLAGAYEQFF.

CDR3 nucleotide sequence: TGTGCCAGCACTAGGGAACGGGATACTGAAGCTTTCTTT. Translation gives CASTRERDTEAFF. The rearrangement links TRBV6-6 to TRBJ1-1; no reliable D call. This CDR3 spans 13 amino acids. Trimming removed 7 bases at V and 5 bases at J, with 14 bases between. Germline V gives CDR1 MNHNY, CDR2 SVGAGI (reference sequence).

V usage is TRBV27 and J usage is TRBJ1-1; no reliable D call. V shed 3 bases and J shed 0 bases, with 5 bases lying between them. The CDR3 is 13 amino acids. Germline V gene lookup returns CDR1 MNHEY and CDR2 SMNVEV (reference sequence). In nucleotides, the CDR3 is TGTGCCAGCAGTTTTCTAATGAACACTGAAGCTTTCTTT. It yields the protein CASSFLMNTEAFF.

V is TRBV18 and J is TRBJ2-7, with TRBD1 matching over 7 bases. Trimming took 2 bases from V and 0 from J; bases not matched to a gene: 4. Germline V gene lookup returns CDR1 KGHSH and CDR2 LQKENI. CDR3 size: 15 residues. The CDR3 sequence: CASSPNTGASYEQYF. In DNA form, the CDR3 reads TGTGCCAGCTCACCAAATACAGGGGCCTCCTACGAGCAGTACTTC.

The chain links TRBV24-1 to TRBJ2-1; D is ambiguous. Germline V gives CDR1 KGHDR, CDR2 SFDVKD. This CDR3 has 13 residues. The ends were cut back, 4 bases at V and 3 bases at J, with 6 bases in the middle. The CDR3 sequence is CATSEPDYNEQFF. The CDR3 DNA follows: TGTGCCACCAGTGAGCCAGACTACAATGAGCAGTTCTTC.